This is a list of T cell receptor beta chains from one sample in a study of shared clonotypes between healthy human individuals. TCRdb's table, derived via immunoSEQ multiplex PCR, lists solely in-frame clones and lacks some. The data show some 530,000 clones, over 75% seen once. Sequenced: PBMCs. These TCRs come from a woman aged 40 to 49 in good health. Some clones in this sample may be carry-over from other donors' samples. CDR3s include the opening cysteine and the closing phenylalanine or tryptophan. Each record gives: CDR3 length, D gene, V gene, clone size, J gene, CDR3 protein, CDR3 DNA. The D gene is left open where the match is weak. Size is stated for part of the rows, as once, few or many counts, or as a class when the clone is expanded.

>14|-|TRBV6-5|-|TRBJ2-7
CASSYSPGDYEQYF
TGTGCCAGCAGTTATAGCCCGGGGGACTACGAGCAGTACTTC
>13|-|TRBV7-3|-|TRBJ2-2
CASSSPNTGELFF
TGTGCCAGCAGCAGTCCAAACACCGGGGAGCTGTTTTTT
>15|-|TRBV7-2|-|TRBJ1-4
CASRRTVATNEKLFF
TGTGCCAGCAGGCGGACGGTTGCAACTAATGAAAAACTGTTTTTT
>14|-|TRBV19|-|TRBJ2-7
CASSGGNLAYEQYF
TGTGCCAGTTCGGGTGGCAACCTGGCATACGAGCAGTACTTC
>15|-|TRBV25-1|-|TRBJ1-4
CASREDGNLNEKLFF
TGTGCCAGCAGAGAAGACGGAAACCTTAATGAAAAACTGTTTTTT
>19|-|TRBV30|-|TRBJ1-1
CAWSVLWKRGGQPNTEAFF
TGTGCCTGGAGTGTACTTTGGAAAAGGGGGGGACAACCGAACACTGAAGCTTTCTTT
>13|-|TRBV5-1|-|TRBJ2-3
CASSFPSTDTQYF
TGCGCCAGCAGCTTTCCAAGCACAGATACGCAGTATTTT
>18|-|TRBV4-2|once|TRBJ2-1
CASSQEVIGGHSYNEQFF
TGTGCCAGCAGCCAAGAAGTAATCGGGGGCCACTCCTACAATGAGCAGTTCTTC
>15|TRBD2|TRBV5-5|few|TRBJ2-7
CASSSTTSGSYEQYF
TGTGCCAGCAGCTCCACGACTAGCGGGAGCTACGAGCAGTACTTC
>15|-|TRBV29-1|-|TRBJ2-3
CSVGGISGFTDTQYF
TGCAGCGTTGGGGGAATTAGCGGCTTCACAGATACGCAGTATTTT
>14|-|TRBV7-9|-|TRBJ2-7
CASSQREGASEQYF
TGTGCCAGCAGTCAAAGGGAGGGGGCGAGCGAGCAGTACTTC
>14|TRBD2|TRBV18|-|TRBJ2-1
CASSGGRSYNEQFF
TGTGCCAGCTCAGGCGGGAGGTCCTACAATGAGCAGTTCTTC
>16|-|TRBV29-1|-|TRBJ1-6
CSVLRLMSSYNSPLHF
TGCAGCGTCCTGCGACTCATGAGCTCCTATAATTCACCCCTCCACTTT
>15|TRBD2|TRBV6-4|many|TRBJ2-2
CASSVAGEGTGELFF
TGTGCCAGCAGTGTAGCGGGAGAGGGAACCGGGGAGCTGTTTTTT
>16|-|TRBV11-2|many|TRBJ2-3
CASSLDSTGVADTQYF
TGTGCCAGCAGCTTAGATTCAACAGGCGTGGCAGATACGCAGTATTTT
>16|TRBD1|TRBV7-9|-|TRBJ2-7
CASSLLGQGANYEQYF
TGTGCCAGCAGCCTGCTCGGACAGGGGGCCAACTACGAGCAGTACTTC
>10|-|TRBV20-1|-|TRBJ2-7
CSASLGEQYF
TGCAGTGCCAGCCTTGGCGAGCAGTACTTC
>13|-|TRBV29-1|-|TRBJ2-1
CSVSQVLGNEQFF
TGCAGCGTCTCACAGGTTCTGGGCAATGAGCAGTTCTTC
>14|-|TRBV28|-|TRBJ1-4
CASSSGRQHEKLFF
TGTGCCAGCAGTTCCGGACGGCAACATGAAAAACTGTTTTTT
>15|TRBD2|TRBV6-6|-|TRBJ2-7
CASSYRLAVSYEQYF
TGTGCCAGCAGTTACCGTCTAGCGGTTTCCTACGAGCAGTACTTC
>11|-|TRBV28|-|TRBJ1-2
CAIDRGYGYTF
TGTGCCATTGACCGGGGATATGGCTACACCTTC
>14|-|TRBV29-1|-|TRBJ1-5
CSVVLGYSNQPQHF
TGCAGCGTTGTACTGGGCTATAGCAATCAGCCCCAGCATTTT
>15|-|TRBV5-1|-|TRBJ2-1
CASSLVLAQGNEQFF
TGCGCCAGCAGCTTGGTGCTAGCCCAGGGCAATGAGCAGTTCTTC
>12|TRBD2|TRBV28|-|TRBJ2-7
CASRVAGDEQYF
TGTGCCAGCAGGGTAGCGGGAGATGAGCAGTACTTC
>15|-|TRBV5-1|few|TRBJ2-1
CASSLLSGVGDEQFF
TGCGCCAGCAGCTTGTTGTCCGGAGTTGGGGATGAGCAGTTCTTC
>14|-|TRBV4-2|-|TRBJ2-2
CASSITLNTGELFF
TGTGCCAGCAGCATAACGCTTAACACCGGGGAGCTGTTTTTT
>11|-|TRBV20-1|-|TRBJ1-1
CSASDGTEAFF
TGCAGTGCTAGCGATGGAACTGAAGCTTTCTTT
>14|-|TRBV28|once|TRBJ1-2
CASSSADRLYGYTF
TGTGCCAGCAGCTCAGCCGACAGGCTCTATGGCTACACCTTC
>11|-|TRBV5-1|-|TRBJ1-1
CASSLGYQAFF
TGCGCCAGCAGCTTGGGCTACCAGGCTTTCTTT
>18|-|TRBV21-1|-|TRBJ2-7
CASSKGPTSGTGGYEQYF
TGTGCCAGCAGCAAAGGCCCCACTTCCGGGACAGGTGGTTACGAGCAGTACTTC
>14|-|TRBV4-2|-|TRBJ1-1
CASSQTQANTEAFF
TGTGCCAGCAGCCAAACTCAGGCGAACACTGAAGCTTTCTTT
>13|TRBD1|TRBV6-1|once|TRBJ1-5
CATSDRGLQPQHF
TGTGCCACCTCCGACAGGGGGCTTCAGCCCCAGCATTTT
>16|TRBD1|TRBV7-9|-|TRBJ2-7
CASSPREGASSYEQYF
TGTGCCAGCAGCCCCCGAGAGGGGGCCAGCTCCTACGAGCAGTACTTC
>17|TRBD1|TRBV7-2|-|TRBJ2-3
CASSSRGMRISTDTQYF
TGTGCCAGCAGCTCCAGGGGGATGAGGATTAGCACAGATACGCAGTATTTT
>13|-|TRBV28|-|TRBJ2-3
CASSPPPTDTQYF
TGTGCCAGCAGTCCGCCTCCCACAGATACGCAGTATTTT
>13|TRBD2|TRBV2|-|TRBJ2-2
CASSRLARGELFF
TGTGCCAGCTCCAGACTAGCCCGCGGGGAGCTGTTTTTT
>13|TRBD1|TRBV27|-|TRBJ1-4
CASRDRGYEKLFF
TGTGCCAGCAGGGACAGGGGTTACGAAAAACTGTTTTTT
>15|TRBD1|TRBV2|-|TRBJ2-1
CASSVGQNSYNGQFF
TGTGCCAGCAGTGTGGGACAGAACTCCTACAATGGGCAGTTCTTC
>14|-|TRBV30|-|TRBJ1-4
CAWSRRAGREKLFF
TGTGCCTGGAGTAGGAGGGCTGGCCGGGAAAAACTGTTTTTT
>13|-|TRBV12-5|-|TRBJ1-1
CASGLGRGTEAFF
TGTGCTAGTGGTTTGGGGCGCGGCACTGAAGCTTTCTTT
>16|TRBD2|TRBV29-1|-|TRBJ2-7
CSVEAFRLAGGYEQYF
TGCAGCGTTGAAGCATTTCGACTAGCGGGAGGCTACGAGCAGTACTTC
>12|TRBD2|TRBV28|-|TRBJ2-1
CASGLAGFSQFF
TGTGCCAGCGGGCTAGCGGGATTTTCCCAGTTCTTC
>13|-|TRBV6-4|once|TRBJ2-3
CASRDSGSDTQYF
TGTGCCAGCAGAGACTCAGGGTCAGATACGCAGTATTTT
>16|TRBD1|TRBV9|-|TRBJ2-7
CASSGRDSPGAYEQYF
TGTGCCAGCAGCGGCCGGGACAGCCCGGGTGCCTACGAGCAGTACTTC
>13|-|TRBV30|once|TRBJ1-4
CAWSGQAAEKLFF
TGTGCCTGGAGTGGACAGGCTGCTGAAAAACTGTTTTTT
>14|-|TRBV5-4|-|TRBJ2-2
CASSLELNTGELFF
TGTGCCAGCAGCTTGGAACTGAACACCGGGGAGCTGTTTTTT
>13|-|TRBV27|-|TRBJ1-1
CASSLLAQTEAFF
TGTGCCAGCAGTTTATTAGCACAAACTGAAGCTTTCTTT
>17|TRBD2|TRBV7-3|once|TRBJ2-2
CASSLRPQSGRSGELFF
TGTGCCAGCAGCTTAAGGCCCCAAAGCGGGAGGTCCGGGGAGCTGTTTTTT
>15|-|TRBV19|once|TRBJ1-1
CASSRPDPVGTEAFF
TGTGCCAGTAGCCGTCCTGATCCTGTTGGCACTGAAGCTTTCTTT
>14|-|TRBV7-9|few|TRBJ2-7
CASSLGAEAYEQYF
TGTGCCAGCAGCTTGGGGGCAGAGGCCTACGAGCAGTACTTC
>14|-|TRBV7-8|-|TRBJ1-1
CASSLAIRNTEAFF
TGTGCCAGCAGCTTAGCGATTAGGAACACTGAAGCTTTCTTT
>13|-|TRBV19|-|TRBJ1-1
CASSIQGGTEAFF
TGTGCCAGTAGTATCCAGGGTGGCACTGAAGCTTTCTTT